The 18 T cell receptor beta chains listed next were all sequenced from one sample in a study of cytomegalovirus exposure and HLA in healthy donors. TCRdb's copy holds only in-frame clones and misses some; the assay was immunoSEQ multiplex PCR. The sample consists of under 200,000 clones, 75% to 95% of them appearing once. Sequenced sample: PBMCs. These receptors were taken from a woman aged 18-30 years in good health and CMV-seropositive.

This clone appeared a few times. The chain uses TRBV29-1 and TRBJ1-2; 8 positions agree with TRBD1. This CDR3 is built from 14 residues. Germline values: CDR1 SQVTM, CDR2 ANQGSEA. Trimming cost V 4 bases and J 0 bases; bases outside gene matches: 4. This chain's CDR3 is CSVAGQGANYGYTF. The CDR3 region has the DNA TGCAGCGTTGCAGGACAGGGAGCTAACTATGGCTACACCTTC.

Concerning this clone: The junction shows a germline mismatch at one end, possibly a read error. The chain carries TRBV15 and TRBJ1-1, with TRBD1 matching over 8 bases. This CDR3 comprises 14 residues. The germline V gene encodes CDR1 LNHNV and CDR2 YYDKDF (reference sequence). The CDR3 nucleotides read TGTGCCACCAGCCCCAAGGACAGGGCGTATTTTAGTCTCTTT. Amino acid sequence: CATSPKDRAYFSLF.

This sequence joins TRBV7-6 and TRBJ2-1; TRBD1 aligns across 10 bases. The germline V gene encodes CDR1 SGHVS and CDR2 FNYEAQ. V lost 4 bases and J lost 8; bases outside the gene matches: 8. The CDR3 has 15 residues. The CDR3 nucleotides are TGTGCCAGCAGCTCACCAACAGACAGGGGGCATGAGCAGTTCTTC. Protein sequence: CASSSPTDRGHEQFF.

The chain carries TRBV18 and TRBJ2-5; no reliable D call. Trimming stripped 6 bases from V and 7 bases from J, with 6 bases between. Germline values: CDR1 KGHSH, CDR2 LQKENI. The CDR3 contains 10 residues. The CDR3 reads CASSLRTQYF. In DNA form, the CDR3 reads TGTGCCAGCTCCCTTCGGACCCAGTACTTC.

The chain has TRBV10-3 and TRBJ2-1; possibly TRBD2 for D (7 bases). The CDR3 has 16 residues. V lost 0 bases and J 5 bases, leaving 14 bases between the germline ends. The germline V gene encodes CDR1 ENHRY and CDR2 SYGVKD. CDR3: CAISESRGGRNNEQFF. DNA of the CDR3: TGTGCCATCAGTGAGTCTCGCGGGGGCCGGAACAATGAGCAGTTCTTC.

This clone appeared a single time. This chain links TRBV4-3 with TRBJ2-1; TRBD2 matches at 10 bases. The CDR3 consists of 20 residues. Germline CDR1 reads LGHNA; CDR2 reads YSLEER. The trim removed 0 bases at V and 3 bases at J, leaving 14 bases unmatched. Here the CDR3 reads CASSQDIPLITSGIYNEQFF. CDR3 bases: TGCGCCAGCAGCCAAGACATCCCTTTAATTACTAGCGGGATCTACAATGAGCAGTTCTTC.

The chain is built from TRBV6-6 and TRBJ2-7, with a tentative D call TRBD2 (7 bases). The CDR3 extends over 15 amino acids. Trimming removed 3 bases from V and 2 bases from J, with 14 bases in between. Germline CDR1 is MNHNY and CDR2 is SVGAGI (reference sequence). The CDR3 DNA sequence: TGTGCCAGCAGTTATGGCGGGGGACACCCCTACGAGCAGTACTTC. Its translation: CASSYGGGHPYEQYF.

This chain joins TRBV5-4 and TRBJ1-4, with unresolved D. The V gene's germline CDR1 is SGHNT and CDR2 YYREEE (reference sequence). The CDR3 spans 15 residues. Trimming took 4 bases from V and 7 from J, leaving 17 bases between them. In DNA, the CDR3 is TGTGCCAGCAGCCGCACGAGCACCGGAGGTGAAAAACTGTTTTTT. It translates to CASSRTSTGGEKLFF. Complete variable domain (other parts from reference TRBV5-4 and TRBJ1-4): ETGVTQSPTHLIKTRGQQVTLRCSSQSGHNTVSWYQQALGQGPQFIFQYYREEENGRGNFPPRFSGLQFPNYSSELNVNALELDDSALYLCASSRTSTGGEKLFFGSGTQLSVL.

V and J are TRBV5-5 and TRBJ2-7; 9 nucleotides line up with TRBD1. Germline loops: CDR1 SGHKS, CDR2 YYEKEE (reference sequence). Losses at the gene ends were 3 bases for V and 5 bases for J; bases not matched to a gene: 12. This CDR3 is 16 amino acids long. The CDR3 nucleotides read TGTGCCAGCAGCTCAAGGACCGGGACAGGGACCAACGAGCAGTACTTC. This encodes CASSSRTGTGTNEQYF.

The chain has TRBV6-1 and TRBJ2-2; TRBD2 might be the D (6 bases). V lost 0 bases to trimming and J lost 7 bases, with 12 bases between them. This CDR3 is built from 15 residues. Germline V lookup: CDR1 MNHNS, CDR2 SASEGT. CDR3 protein: CASSEAVGRGGELFF. CDR3 DNA: TGTGCCAGCAGTGAAGCGGTGGGGCGGGGCGGGGAGCTGTTTTTT.

V and J are TRBV9 and TRBJ2-5; 8 bases line up with TRBD1. There are 19 residues in the CDR3. V was pared by 0 bases and J by 1 base, with 14 bases of the junction left unmatched. Germline V gene data show CDR1 as SGDLS and CDR2 as YYNGEE. The CDR3 DNA is TGTGCCAGCAGCGTAGGACAGGGGCTAGCCTCGATCTTCCAAGAGACCCAGTACTTC. Translation: CASSVGQGLASIFQETQYF.

This chain links TRBV6-5 with TRBJ2-2, with D tentatively TRBD2 (5 bases). The CDR3 sequence is 13 residues long. Germline assignment: CDR1 MNHEY and CDR2 SVGAGI. Trimming shortened V by 8 bases and J by 2 bases, and 9 bases separated the two germline ends. The CDR3 DNA reads TGTGCCAGCCGGGGAGAAAACACCGGGGAGCTGTTTTTT. This codes for CASRGENTGELFF.

The rearrangement links TRBV7-8 to TRBJ2-7, with a tentative D call TRBD2 (6 bases). Trimming shortened V by 0 bases and J by 4 bases, and 13 bases separated the two germline ends. CDR1 is SGHVS and CDR2 is FQNEAQ in the germline V gene. This CDR3 comprises 15 residues. CDR3 protein: CASSLAMAGNYEQYF. For the CDR3, the DNA is TGTGCCAGCAGCTTAGCAATGGCGGGGAATTACGAGCAGTACTTC.

The rearrangement uses TRBV19 and TRBJ1-1; possibly TRBD1 for D (5 bases). Germline assignment: CDR1 LNHDA and CDR2 SQIVND (reference sequence). V was cut by 8 bases and J by 1 base, with 17 bases left in between. The CDR3 covers 15 residues. CDR3 bases: TGTGCCAGTGAGGAGTCAGGGAGGGAGAACACTGAAGCTTTCTTT. The encoded protein is CASEESGRENTEAFF.

This clone was seen more than once but under ten times. The chain uses TRBV18 and TRBJ2-5; 10 bases fit TRBD2. V trimming: 6 bases; J trimming: 4 bases; junction bases outside the gene matches: 2. This CDR3 region has 13 residues. The germline gives CDR1 KGHSH, CDR2 LQKENI. CDR3 bases: TGTGCCAGCTCGCGGACTAGCGGAGAGACCCAGTACTTC. Protein product: CASSRTSGETQYF. The full variable domain, with the rest looked up from reference TRBV18 and TRBJ2-5, is NAGVMQNPRHLVRRRGQEARLRCSPMKGHSHVYWYRQLPEEGLKFMVYLQKENIIDESGMPKERFSAEFPKEGPSILRIQQVVRGDSAAYFCASSRTSGETQYFGPGTRLLVL.

J is TRBJ2-3 and V is TRBV6-6; perhaps TRBD2 as D (6 bases). The CDR3 loop spans 15 amino acids. Per germline, CDR1 MNHNY and CDR2 SVGAGI (reference sequence). V was clipped by 5 bases and J by 2 bases, with 14 bases between them. This CDR3 is CASSRLGTITDTQYF. DNA of the CDR3: TGTGCCAGCAGTCGACTAGGTACAATCACAGATACGCAGTATTTT.

V and J are TRBV13 and TRBJ2-7; maybe TRBD1 (5 bases). Germline V gene sequence: CDR1 PRHDT, CDR2 FYEKMQ (reference sequence). V lost 1 base to trimming and J lost 6 bases, with 10 bases between them. The CDR3 has 13 residues. In DNA, the CDR3 is TGTGCCAGCAGCTTAGCGACAGCGCCCGAGCAGTACTTC. Protein sequence: CASSLATAPEQYF.

This chain links TRBV28 with TRBJ2-1, with 9 positions matching TRBD2. With 4 bases clipped from V and 3 bases from J, the junction kept 7 bases outside the gene matches. Germline assignment: CDR1 MDHEN and CDR2 SYDVKM. This CDR3 region has 16 residues. The CDR3 nucleotides read TGTGCCAGCAGTTCCCGGTCTAGCGGGAACTACAATGAGCAGTTCTTC. As protein: CASSSRSSGNYNEQFF.